A selection of T cell receptor beta chains follows, all from one sample in a study of cytomegalovirus exposure and HLA in healthy donors. Profiled with immunoSEQ multiplex PCR; TCRdb holds only in-frame clones, not every one. The sample consists of roughly 190,000 clones, 79% of them appearing once. The sequencing sample was made of PBMCs. The origin of the receptors is a woman in her forties or fifties in good health and CMV-seronegative. Both conserved end residues are part of each CDR3. A D gene is named only where the DNA matches it firmly. Not all rows give a size; the values are once, few, many and, for expanded clones, a class.

size	V	D	J	length	DNA	CDR3
-	TRBV5-1	-	TRBJ2-3	15	TGCGCCAGCAGCTTGGGCGGGACTCTTGGAGATACGCAGTATTTT	CASSLGGTLGDTQYF
-	TRBV28	TRBD1	TRBJ1-6	15	TGTGCCAGCAGCTCCAGGGGGGCTGGTGATTCACCCCTCCACTTT	CASSSRGAGDSPLHF
-	TRBV30	TRBD2	TRBJ2-3	13	TGTGCCCCCCCCGGGGGGGTGGCAGATACGCAGTATTTT	CAPPGGVADTQYF
-	TRBV27	TRBD2	TRBJ2-7	15	TGTGCCAGCAGTTTTAGGACTAGCGGGGGTTACGAGCAGTACTTC	CASSFRTSGGYEQYF
-	TRBV28	-	TRBJ1-5	14	TGTGCCAGCAGTTTAGGCCATAGGAGTCAGTCCCAGCATTTT	CASSLGHRSQSQHF
-	TRBV29-1	-	TRBJ1-3	11	TGCAGCGCCGGACATGGAAACACCATATATTTT	CSAGHGNTIYF
few	TRBV10-3	TRBD1	TRBJ2-7	15	TGTGCCATCAGAGGGACAGGGCCGGGGGCCTACGAGCAGTACTTC	CAIRGTGPGAYEQYF
once	TRBV6-5	-	TRBJ2-7	16	TGTGCCAGCAGTTACTCGGAAGAGGCCAGACCCTACGAGCAGTACTTC	CASSYSEEARPYEQYF
-	TRBV5-1	-	TRBJ2-1	14	TGCGCCAGCAGCTTGGTGGCCGAATACAATGAGCAGTTCTTC	CASSLVAEYNEQFF
-	TRBV28	TRBD1	TRBJ1-5	18	TGTGCCAGCAGTGGAAACTTCCGGGACAGGGTTTTGGCTCAGCCCCAGCATTTT	CASSGNFRDRVLAQPQHF
-	TRBV23-1	-	TRBJ2-7	17	TGCGCCAGCAGTCAAATTCGTCGGACAAAATGCTCCTACGAGCAGTACTTC	CASSQIRRTKCSYEQYF
-	TRBV7-9	-	TRBJ2-1	16	TGTGCCAGCACCAATAGTGGTGGTAGCGGTGGAAATGAGCAGTTCTTC	CASTNSGGSGGNEQFF
-	TRBV10-3	TRBD2	TRBJ2-1	17	TGTGCCATCAGCCGGACTAGCGGGGGCTCTTCCTACAATGAGCAGTTCTTC	CAISRTSGGSSYNEQFF
-	TRBV11-2	TRBD2	TRBJ2-7	16	TGTGCCAGCAGGGAGACCGTAGCGGGAGTACGTAACGAGCAGTACTTC	CASRETVAGVRNEQYF
-	TRBV5-1	-	TRBJ1-1	13	TGCGCCAGCAGTTTCGAGATGAACACTGAAGCTTTCTTT	CASSFEMNTEAFF
-	TRBV5-1	TRBD1	TRBJ2-5	15	TGCGCCAGCAGCTTGGTTCCGGGACAGGAAGAGACCCAGTACTTC	CASSLVPGQEETQYF
-	TRBV30	TRBD1	TRBJ1-2	15	TGTGCCTGGAGTGTTGGGGACAGGCTAAACTATGGCTACACCTTC	CAWSVGDRLNYGYTF
-	TRBV5-6	-	TRBJ1-2	13	TGTGCCAGCAGCCTGGAAGGCCCGCGGGGCTACACCTTC	CASSLEGPRGYTF
once	TRBV27	-	TRBJ1-5	17	TGTGCCAGCAGCCCTATCGGGAGGGAAGGTAGCAATCAGCCCCAGCATTTT	CASSPIGREGSNQPQHF
-	TRBV7-2	TRBD2	TRBJ2-7	18	TGTGCCAGCAGCTTAGGGCCCTTGGGAAGCGGGAGCTCCTACGAGCAGTACTTC	CASSLGPLGSGSSYEQYF
-	TRBV27	-	TRBJ1-1	12	TGTGCCAGCCGGGGAGGGGGTAGGCAAGCTTTCTTT	CASRGGGRQAFF
-	TRBV28	-	TRBJ1-2	15	TGTGCCAGCAGTGATAGGAGCGCAGCGAACTATGGCTACACCTTC	CASSDRSAANYGYTF
-	TRBV10-2	-	TRBJ2-3	14	TGCGCCAGCAGGGATCAGGGGCGGAGAGATACGCAGTATTTT	CASRDQGRRDTQYF
-	TRBV4-1	TRBD1	TRBJ2-1	18	TGCGCCAGCAGCCAAGAACAGGGGGTAATTAGCTCCTACAATGAGCAGTTCTTC	CASSQEQGVISSYNEQFF
-	TRBV5-6	-	TRBJ2-3	15	TGTGCCAGCAGCTTGGTAGGGGCGGGCACAGATACGCAGTATTTT	CASSLVGAGTDTQYF
-	TRBV7-9	-	TRBJ1-1	15	TGTGCCAGCAGCTTCCAAGCGGGCGTAAACACTGAAGCTTTCTTT	CASSFQAGVNTEAFF
-	TRBV5-1	TRBD2	TRBJ2-7	18	TGCGCCAGCAGCTTGGCCCTTAATCGCGGGGGGCAGACCTACGAGCAGTACTTC	CASSLALNRGGQTYEQYF
-	TRBV18	TRBD1	TRBJ2-3	13	TGTGCCAGCTCACTGGACAGGATAGATACGCAGTATTTT	CASSLDRIDTQYF
once	TRBV7-9	TRBD1	TRBJ1-3	15	TGTGCCAGCAGCCCCAATGGACAGGGAGGGAACACCATATATTTT	CASSPNGQGGNTIYF
once	TRBV7-9	TRBD1	TRBJ2-7	14	TGTGCCAGCAGCTTACAGGGACAGGGAGGAGAGCAGTACTTC	CASSLQGQGGEQYF
-	TRBV7-2	TRBD2	TRBJ2-3	19	TGTGCCAGCCTAACTTCATTGGGCCGCGGGGGGCTTAGCACAGATACGCAGTATTTT	CASLTSLGRGGLSTDTQYF
-	TRBV7-6	-	TRBJ1-5	14	TGTGCCAGCAGCTTAGGGGCCCGTGATCAGCCCCAGCATTTT	CASSLGARDQPQHF
-	TRBV2	TRBD1	TRBJ2-6	18	TGTGCCAGCAGTAGCGGACAGGGAAGTTGGTCTGGGGCCAACGTCCTGACTTTC	CASSSGQGSWSGANVLTF
-	TRBV25-1	TRBD1	TRBJ1-4	17	TGTGCCAGCAGCCGGGACAGGGGCCTCGCAACTAATGAAAAACTGTTTTTT	CASSRDRGLATNEKLFF
-	TRBV5-8	-	TRBJ1-5	14	TGTGCCAGCAGCCAGACGGAGGCGGGTCAGCCCCAGCATTTT	CASSQTEAGQPQHF
-	TRBV28	-	TRBJ2-1	14	TGTGCCAGCAGTTTTTGGCAGGGGTTAAATGAGCAGTTCTTC	CASSFWQGLNEQFF
-	TRBV11-2	TRBD1	TRBJ2-1	14	TGTGCCAGCAGCACCCGGACAGGGAGCGATGAGCAGTTCTTC	CASSTRTGSDEQFF